Listed below are T cell receptor beta chains from one sample, sequenced in a study of blood T cell repertoires in COVID-19. Sequencing was performed with immunoSEQ multiplex PCR; in TCRdb, only in-frame clones are kept and a portion is missing. The profile shows under 250,000 clones, 65% to 85% of them singletons. The sequenced sample was peripheral blood. The receptors shown here come from a middle-aged man with active or convalescent COVID-19. Each CDR3 is given with its conserved first and last residue. A D gene is named only where the DNA matches it firmly. Clone sizes are given selectively: once, few, many, or a class where the clone is expanded.

J,size,D,V,DNA,CDR3
TRBJ1-6,once,.,TRBV28,TGTGCCAGCAGTTCGCGGGGATATAATTCACCCCTCCACTTT,CASSSRGYNSPLHF
TRBJ2-7,.,TRBD1,TRBV3-1/TRBV3-2,TGTGCCAGCAGCCCGGGACAGGACGAGCAGTACTTC,CASSPGQDEQYF
TRBJ1-1,.,.,TRBV18,TGTGCCAGCTCACCCACAGGGATGAACACTGAAGCTTTCTTT,CASSPTGMNTEAFF
TRBJ1-5,.,.,TRBV6-2/TRBV6-3,TGTGCCAGCAGTTATTTTTCTCCGGGAGGCAATCAGCCCCAGCATTTT,CASSYFSPGGNQPQHF
TRBJ2-7,.,TRBD1,TRBV6-1,TGTGCCAGCAGTGAAGATTCGGGTAACAGGGGTAGCTCCTACGAGCAGTACTTC,CASSEDSGNRGSSYEQYF
TRBJ2-3,.,TRBD2,TRBV5-4,TGTGCCAGCAGCCGCCTTCAGGGACTAGCAGGCGTCACGCAGTATTTT,CASSRLQGLAGVTQYF
TRBJ1-5,.,TRBD1,TRBV3-1/TRBV3-2,TGTGCCAGCAGCCAAGGAACGGGACAGGGGCCCCAGCATTTT,CASSQGTGQGPQHF
TRBJ1-2,few,.,TRBV28,TGTGCCAGCTCGAGTGGCCGGGATGGCTACACCTTC,CASSSGRDGYTF
TRBJ1-5,.,.,TRBV21-1,TGTGCCAGCAGCCCCCGACAGGGAGGACAGCCCCAGCATTTT,CASSPRQGGQPQHF
TRBJ2-1,few,TRBD2,TRBV5-4,TGTGCCAGCAGCCCCGCTAGCGGGGGATACAATGAGCAGTTCTTC,CASSPASGGYNEQFF
TRBJ1-4,.,.,TRBV5-1,TGCGCCAGCAGCTTACAGGGAAATAGGGAAAAACTGTTTTTT,CASSLQGNREKLFF
TRBJ2-1,.,.,TRBV12-3/TRBV12-4,TGTGCCAGCAGCCCGGGATACAATGAGCAGTTCTTC,CASSPGYNEQFF
TRBJ1-1,.,.,TRBV12-3/TRBV12-4,TGTGCCAGCGCTTCTCGTGAGGGCACTGAAGCTTTCTTT,CASASREGTEAFF
TRBJ1-6,.,.,TRBV30,TGTGCCTGGACCGCCGGAGGACTCACCCTCCACTTT,CAWTAGGLTLHF
TRBJ1-1,few,TRBD1,TRBV7-2,TGTGCCAGCAGCGTACAGGGGACGAACACTGAAGCTTTCTTT,CASSVQGTNTEAFF
TRBJ2-7,.,TRBD1,TRBV6-5,TGTGCCAGCAGCTTAGACAGGGACGAGCAGTACTTC,CASSLDRDEQYF
TRBJ2-1,.,TRBD2,TRBV5-1,TGCGCCAGCAGCACCGGGACTAGATGGAATGAGCAGTTCTTC,CASSTGTRWNEQFF